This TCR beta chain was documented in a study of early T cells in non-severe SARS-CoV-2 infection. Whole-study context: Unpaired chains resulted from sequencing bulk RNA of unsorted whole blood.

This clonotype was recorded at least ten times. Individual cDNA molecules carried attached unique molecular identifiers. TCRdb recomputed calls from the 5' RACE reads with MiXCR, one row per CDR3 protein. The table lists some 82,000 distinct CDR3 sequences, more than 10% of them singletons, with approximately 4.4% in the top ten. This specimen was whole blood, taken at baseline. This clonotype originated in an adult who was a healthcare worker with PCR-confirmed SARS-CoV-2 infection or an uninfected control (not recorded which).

The CDR3 DNA sequence: TGTGCCAGCACCAAAAGGAACCCAGGGACTGAAGCTTTCTTT. Amino acid sequence: CASTKRNPGTEAFF. V gene TRBV11-2 combines with J gene TRBJ1-1, with D possibly matching TRBD1 (5 bases). Germline V gene lookup returns CDR1 SGHAT and CDR2 FQNNGV. V lost 7 bases and J lost 5, with 17 bases in between. This CDR3 contains 14 residues. The full variable domain, in which reference TRBV11-2 and TRBJ1-1 provide the parts outside the CDR3, is EAGVAQSPRYKIIEKRQSVAFWCNPISGHATLYWYQQILGQGPKLLIQFQNNGVVDDSQLPKDRFSAERLKGVDSTLKIQPAKLEDSAVYLCASTKRNPGTEAFFGQGTRLTVV.